Each of the 25 T cell receptor beta chains below was sequenced from the same sample in a study of control samples from healthy donors and cancer patients. The table came from immunoSEQ multiplex PCR; TCRdb's copy has only in-frame clones and leaves some out. This table holds approximately 50,000 clones, more than 80% found once. Sequencing used PBMCs. These receptors originate from a man in his thirties or forties with colorectal cancer.

The V gene is TRBV27, the J gene TRBJ1-6; tentative D call: TRBD1 (6 bases). V lost 5 bases, J lost 9 bases, and 17 bases lay in between. The CDR3 sequence is 15 residues long. From germline, CDR1 is MNHEY and CDR2 SMNVEV (reference sequence). In DNA form, the CDR3 reads TGTGCCAGCAGTCTAGCCGGGGAAGGGGGTTCACCCCTCCACTTT. Protein: CASSLAGEGGSPLHF.

The chain is built from TRBV7-9 and TRBJ1-3; a weak D match, TRBD1 (5 bases). V shed 5 bases and J shed 0 bases, with 14 bases lying between them. This CDR3 contains 16 residues. Germline CDR1 and CDR2: SEHNR and FQNEAQ (reference sequence). The CDR3 here is CASSEWDFSSGNTIYF. The CDR3 region has the DNA TGTGCCAGCAGCGAATGGGACTTTTCCTCTGGAAACACCATATATTTT.

This chain connects TRBV6-2 or TRBV6-3 to TRBJ2-1; TRBD2 agrees at 10 bases. Germline V lookup: CDR1 MNHEY, CDR2 SVGEGT. This CDR3 has 15 amino acids. V lost 4 bases and J lost 3; bases outside the gene matches: 3. CDR3 nucleotides: TGTGCCAGCAGTTCCCAGCGGGGGGGCTACAATGAGCAGTTCTTC. It translates to CASSSQRGGYNEQFF.

The V and J genes are TRBV3-1 (or the pseudogene TRBV3-2) and TRBJ1-1, with 7 nucleotides matching TRBD1. Germline CDR1 LGHDT, CDR2 YNNKEL (reference sequence). V lost 4 bases, J lost 11 bases, and 7 bases stayed unmatched. This CDR3 spans 12 amino acids. For the CDR3, the DNA is TGTGCCAGCAGCCCTAGACAGGGAGGGGCTTTCTTT. It yields the protein CASSPRQGGAFF.

There are a few counts of this clone. This rearrangement joins TRBV2 to TRBJ2-3; TRBD2 aligns across 9 bases. The length of the CDR3 is 15 residues. Trimming cost V 6 bases and J 0 bases; bases outside gene matches: 4. The germline V gene encodes CDR1 SNHLY and CDR2 FYNNEI. The CDR3 DNA reads as TGTGCCAGCAGCATTAGCGGGGGTAGCACAGATACGCAGTATTTT. As protein: CASSISGGSTDTQYF. Together with reference TRBV2 and TRBJ2-3, the CDR3 gives the full variable domain: EPEVTQTPSHQVTQMGQEVILRCVPISNHLYFYWYRQILGQKVEFLVSFYNNEISEKSEIFDDQFSVERPDGSNFTLKIRSTKLEDSAMYFCASSISGGSTDTQYFGPGTRLTVL.

The chain uses TRBV5-4 and TRBJ2-7; possibly TRBD1 for D (5 bases). CDR3 length equals 13 residues. The V gene's germline CDR1 is SGHNT and CDR2 YYREEE (reference sequence). V was pared by 4 bases and J by 5 bases, with 13 bases between. CDR3 loop: CASSPPTVDEQYF. The CDR3 bases are TGTGCCAGCAGCCCCCCGACAGTGGACGAGCAGTACTTC.

V gene TRBV11-2 combines with J gene TRBJ2-1, with 8 bases fitting TRBD1. The CDR3 consists of 15 residues. Germline values: CDR1 SGHAT, CDR2 FQNNGV. The V segment lost 6 bases and the J segment 7 bases; nucleotides outside the gene matches: 11. The CDR3 loop reads CASRISGRGHNEQFF. Here the CDR3 DNA reads TGTGCCAGCAGGATTTCCGGCAGGGGGCATAATGAGCAGTTCTTC. The full variable domain, in which reference TRBV11-2 and TRBJ2-1 provide the parts outside the CDR3, is EAGVAQSPRYKIIEKRQSVAFWCNPISGHATLYWYQQILGQGPKLLIQFQNNGVVDDSQLPKDRFSAERLKGVDSTLKIQPAKLEDSAVYLCASRISGRGHNEQFFGPGTRLTVL.

This rearrangement joins TRBV10-1 to TRBJ2-2, with D perhaps TRBD2 (5 bases). This CDR3 has 17 amino acids. Between the trimmed V and J ends, which lost 0 bases and 1 base, there was a span of 12 bases. Looked up from germline, CDR1 is WNHNN and CDR2 is SYGVQD (reference sequence). The CDR3 loop is CASSESLRTENTGELFF. Written as DNA, the CDR3 is TGCGCCAGCAGTGAGTCGCTTAGGACTGAGAACACCGGGGAGCTGTTTTTT.

The chain couples TRBV7-2 to TRBJ1-1, with D possibly being TRBD1 (5 bases). Trimming shortened V by 2 bases and J by 3 bases, and 7 bases separated the two germline ends. CDR1 is SGHTA and CDR2 is FQGNSA in the germline V gene. The CDR3 sequence is 13 residues long. The CDR3 loop is CASSLKGDTEAFF. Here the CDR3 DNA reads TGTGCCAGCAGCTTAAAAGGGGACACTGAAGCTTTCTTT. Full variable domain (remainder filled in from reference TRBV7-2 and TRBJ1-1): GAGVSQSPSNKVTEKGKDVELRCDPISGHTALYWYRQSLGQGLEFLIYFQGNSAPDKSGLPSDRFSAERTGGSVSTLTIQRTQQEDSAVYLCASSLKGDTEAFFGQGTRLTVV.

The rearrangement uses TRBV5-4 and TRBJ1-5; tentative D call: TRBD1 (6 bases). Germline V gene sequence: CDR1 SGHNT, CDR2 YYREEE (reference sequence). V shed 4 bases and J shed 5 bases, with 10 bases lying between them. This CDR3 comprises 13 residues. The CDR3 here is CASSQDSYQPQHF. CDR3 nucleotides: TGTGCCAGCAGCCAGGACAGCTATCAGCCCCAGCATTTT.

The DNA for the CDR3 is TGTGCCACCAGTGCCGCAGGGGGATATGGGACTGAAGCTTTCTTT. This encodes CATSAAGGYGTEAFF. The chain combines TRBV24-1 with TRBJ1-1; 7 bases align to TRBD1. J gave up 5 bases and V 5 bases, and 10 bases lay outside the gene matches. The CDR3 has 15 amino acids. The germline V gene has CDR1 KGHDR and CDR2 SFDVKD.

This clone was observed a single time. This rearrangement joins TRBV6-2 or TRBV6-3 to TRBJ1-1; D might be TRBD1 (5 bases). V lost 6 bases, J lost 10 bases, and 15 bases lay in between. CDR3 length: 12 amino acids. Germline-derived CDR1 and CDR2 are MNHEY and SVGEGT. The CDR3 nucleotides are TGTGCCAGCAGCCTAACGCAGGGTAGAGCTTTCTTT. This encodes CASSLTQGRAFF.

This chain links TRBV12-3 or TRBV12-4 with TRBJ1-1, with D possibly matching TRBD1 (5 bases). This CDR3 region has 13 residues. Trimming stripped 6 bases from V and 1 base from J, with 9 bases between. The CDR3 reads CASSSTGNTEAFF. The CDR3 DNA reads as TGTGCCAGCAGCTCCACAGGGAACACTGAAGCTTTCTTT.

This chain links TRBV5-1 with TRBJ2-1; D is unresolved. The CDR3 is 11 amino acids. Trimming left V 1 base short and J 7 bases short, with 3 bases between. Germline-derived CDR1 and CDR2 are SGHRS and YFSETQ. The CDR3 DNA reads TGCGCCAGCAGCTTGAGTAATGAGCAGTTCTTC. Amino acids: CASSLSNEQFF.

This chain connects TRBV27 to TRBJ2-4, with TRBD2 matching over 11 bases. This CDR3 has 17 amino acids. Germline-derived CDR1 and CDR2 are MNHEY and SMNVEV (reference sequence). Trimming removed 5 bases from V and 1 base from J; junction bases left unmatched: 7. The CDR3 nucleotides are TGTGCCAGCAGTCGATACTCTAGCGGGGGGGCCAAAAACATTCAGTACTTC. Translated: CASSRYSSGGAKNIQYF.

This chain links TRBV25-1 with TRBJ2-1; TRBD1 might be the D (5 bases). The CDR3 runs 15 residues. V was clipped by 3 bases and J by 6 bases, with 15 bases between them. CDR1 is MGHDK, CDR2 SYGVNS, per germline. The CDR3 region is CASSDRATETNEQFF. In DNA form, the CDR3 reads TGTGCCAGCAGTGACAGGGCAACCGAAACCAATGAGCAGTTCTTC.

CDR3 residues: CASSLNRGTDTQYF. As DNA, the CDR3 is TGTGCCAGTTCGCTGAACAGGGGCACAGATACGCAGTATTTT. The rearrangement joins TRBV6-5 to TRBJ2-3; TRBD1 might be the D (6 bases). The V end lost 9 bases, the J end lost 1 base, and 14 bases lay between the germline ends. CDR3 length equals 14 residues. The germline V gene has CDR1 MNHEY and CDR2 SVGAGI.

The chain is built from TRBV10-1 and TRBJ2-3; D remains unclear. Trimming stripped 6 bases from V and 2 bases from J, with 3 bases between. The CDR3 has 11 residues. Germline loops: CDR1 WNHNN, CDR2 SYGVQD (reference sequence). DNA of the CDR3: TGCGCCAGCAGCTCCACAGATACGCAGTATTTT. Its protein is CASSSTDTQYF.

The chain carries TRBV24-1 and TRBJ1-2; TRBD1 is a possible D gene (5 bases). Trimming shortened V by 5 bases and J by 4 bases, and 16 bases separated the two germline ends. The CDR3 extends over 15 amino acids. The germline V gene has CDR1 KGHDR and CDR2 SFDVKD. The CDR3 bases are TGTGCCACCAGTGGCGACGGGGGTGATGTCTATGGCTACACCTTC. Its protein product is CATSGDGGDVYGYTF.

This chain uses TRBV15 with TRBJ2-3; D remains ambiguous. The CDR3 is 14 residues long. Trimming cost V 4 bases and J 0 bases, with 8 bases left between them. In germline, CDR1 is LNHNV, CDR2 YYDKDF (reference sequence). CDR3 sequence: CATSTGFSTDTQYF. CDR3 sequence (DNA): TGTGCCACCAGCACGGGTTTTAGCACAGATACGCAGTATTTT.

The chain employs TRBV10-2 and TRBJ1-3; D gene unclear. The CDR3 has 15 residues. The germline V gene has CDR1 WSHSY and CDR2 SAAADI. V gave up 2 bases and J gave up 1 base, with 9 bases separating them. In DNA form, the CDR3 reads TGCGCCAGCAGTGAGACACATGGGTCTGGAAACACCATATATTTT. Protein sequence: CASSETHGSGNTIYF.

This chain links TRBV3-1 (or the pseudogene TRBV3-2) with TRBJ1-4; maybe TRBD1 (5 bases). Germline V gives CDR1 LGHDT, CDR2 YNNKEL (reference sequence). V lost 1 base and J 7 bases, leaving 13 bases between the germline ends. The CDR3 contains 15 residues. This CDR3 reads CASSQVGAGLEKLFF. The CDR3 nucleotides are TGTGCCAGCAGCCAAGTAGGAGCAGGGCTTGAAAAACTGTTTTTT.

The CDR3 DNA reads as TGTGCCAGCAGTTACTCGAGGGACAGGGGGTATCAAGCCCAGCATTTT. Encoded protein: CASSYSRDRGYQAQHF. The chain joins TRBV6-2 or TRBV6-3 to TRBJ1-5; TRBD1 matches at 11 bases. Germline CDR1 is MNHEY and CDR2 is SVGEGT. This CDR3 is built from 16 residues. J was trimmed by 11 bases and V by 0 bases; bases with no gene match: 9.

The chain joins TRBV4-3 to TRBJ2-6; no reliable D call. The V end was cut by 0 bases, the J end by 2 bases, with 2 bases between. CDR1 LGHNA and CDR2 YSLEER come from the germline V gene. CDR3 length equals 14 residues. CDR3 nucleotide sequence: TGCGCCAGCAGCCAAGAAACTGGGGCCAACGTCCTGACTTTC. This translates into CASSQETGANVLTF.

The rearrangement joins TRBV3-1 (or the pseudogene TRBV3-2) to TRBJ1-4, with D uncertain. Germline V lookup: CDR1 LGHDT, CDR2 YNNKEL (reference sequence). Deletions cut 0 bases from V and 5 bases from J, with 13 bases between. This CDR3 region has 16 residues. The CDR3: CASSQDIGQLNEKLFF. In DNA, the CDR3 is TGTGCCAGCAGCCAAGATATCGGCCAACTAAATGAAAAACTGTTTTTT.